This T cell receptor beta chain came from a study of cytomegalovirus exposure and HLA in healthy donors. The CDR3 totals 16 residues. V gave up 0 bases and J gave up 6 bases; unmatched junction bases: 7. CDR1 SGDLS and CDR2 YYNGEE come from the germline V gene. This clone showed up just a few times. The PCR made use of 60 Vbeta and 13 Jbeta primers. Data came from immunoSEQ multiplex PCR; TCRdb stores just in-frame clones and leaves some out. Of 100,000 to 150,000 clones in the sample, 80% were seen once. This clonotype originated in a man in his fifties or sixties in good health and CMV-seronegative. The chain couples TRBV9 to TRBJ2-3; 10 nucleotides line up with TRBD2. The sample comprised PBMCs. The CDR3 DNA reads TGTGCCAGCAGCGTAGCTGGGGGACTAGCGTTGGATACGCAGTATTTT. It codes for CASSVAGGLALDTQYF.